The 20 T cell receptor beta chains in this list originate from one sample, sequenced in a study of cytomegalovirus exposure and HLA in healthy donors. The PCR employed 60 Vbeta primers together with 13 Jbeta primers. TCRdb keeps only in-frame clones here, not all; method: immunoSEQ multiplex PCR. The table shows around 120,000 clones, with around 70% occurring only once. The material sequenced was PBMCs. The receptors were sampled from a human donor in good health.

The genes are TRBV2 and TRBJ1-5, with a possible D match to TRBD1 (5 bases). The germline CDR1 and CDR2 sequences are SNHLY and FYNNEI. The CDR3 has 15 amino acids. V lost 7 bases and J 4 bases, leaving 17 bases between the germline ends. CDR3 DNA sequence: TGTGCCAGCAACCCAGGGCGCCCGGCTAATCAGCCCCAGCATTTT. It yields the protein CASNPGRPANQPQHF.

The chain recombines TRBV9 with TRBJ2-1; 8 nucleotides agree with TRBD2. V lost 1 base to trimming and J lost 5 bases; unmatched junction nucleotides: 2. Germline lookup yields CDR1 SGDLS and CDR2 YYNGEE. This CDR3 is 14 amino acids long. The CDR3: CASSVSGGHNEQFF. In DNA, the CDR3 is TGTGCCAGCAGCGTATCGGGAGGGCACAATGAGCAGTTCTTC.

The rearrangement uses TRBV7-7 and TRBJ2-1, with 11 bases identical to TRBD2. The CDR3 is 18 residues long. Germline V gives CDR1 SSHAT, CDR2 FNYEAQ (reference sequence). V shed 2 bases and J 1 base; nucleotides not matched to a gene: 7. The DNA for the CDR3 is TGTGCCAGCAGCTTAAGGGGGCTAGCGGGAGGTTCCTACAATGAGCAGTTCTTC. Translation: CASSLRGLAGGSYNEQFF.

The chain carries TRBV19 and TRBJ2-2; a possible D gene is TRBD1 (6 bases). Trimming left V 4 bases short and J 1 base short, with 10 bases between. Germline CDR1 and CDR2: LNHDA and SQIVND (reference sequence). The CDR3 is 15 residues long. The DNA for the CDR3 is TGTGCCAGTAGTAGACAGACAGGGAACACCGGGGAGCTGTTTTTT. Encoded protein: CASSRQTGNTGELFF.

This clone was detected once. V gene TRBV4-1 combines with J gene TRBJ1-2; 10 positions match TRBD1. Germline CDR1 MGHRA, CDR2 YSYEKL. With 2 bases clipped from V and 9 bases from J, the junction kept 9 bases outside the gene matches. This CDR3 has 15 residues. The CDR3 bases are TGCGCCAGCAGCCAAAGCGGACAGGGGGTTTCTCGCTACACCTTC. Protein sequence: CASSQSGQGVSRYTF.

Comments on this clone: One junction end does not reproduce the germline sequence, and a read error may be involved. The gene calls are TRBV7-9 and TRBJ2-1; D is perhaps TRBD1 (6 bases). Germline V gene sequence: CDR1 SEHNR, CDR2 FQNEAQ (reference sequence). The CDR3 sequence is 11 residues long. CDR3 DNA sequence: TGTTCCAGCAGCTCTACAGGGTGGGGGTTCTTC. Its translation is CSSSSTGWGFF.

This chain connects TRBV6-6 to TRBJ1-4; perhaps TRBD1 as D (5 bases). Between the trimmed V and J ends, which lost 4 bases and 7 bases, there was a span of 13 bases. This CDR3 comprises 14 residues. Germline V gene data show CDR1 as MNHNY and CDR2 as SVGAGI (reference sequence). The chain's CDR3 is CASSWGLGREKLFF. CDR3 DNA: TGTGCCAGCAGTTGGGGACTCGGACGTGAAAAACTGTTTTTT.

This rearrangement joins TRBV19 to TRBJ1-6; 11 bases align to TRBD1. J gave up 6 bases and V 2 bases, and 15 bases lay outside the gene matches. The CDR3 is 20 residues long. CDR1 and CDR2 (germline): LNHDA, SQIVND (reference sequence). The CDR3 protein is CASSIWALGQGANPNSPLHF. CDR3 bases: TGTGCCAGTAGTATATGGGCACTCGGACAGGGGGCGAACCCTAATTCACCCCTCCACTTT.

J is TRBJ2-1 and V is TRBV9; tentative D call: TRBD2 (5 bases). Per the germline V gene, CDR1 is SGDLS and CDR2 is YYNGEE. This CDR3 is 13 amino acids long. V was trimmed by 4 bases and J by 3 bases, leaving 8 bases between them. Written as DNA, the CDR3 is TGTGCCAGCAGCCTAGCTATCTACAATGAGCAGTTCTTC. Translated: CASSLAIYNEQFF.

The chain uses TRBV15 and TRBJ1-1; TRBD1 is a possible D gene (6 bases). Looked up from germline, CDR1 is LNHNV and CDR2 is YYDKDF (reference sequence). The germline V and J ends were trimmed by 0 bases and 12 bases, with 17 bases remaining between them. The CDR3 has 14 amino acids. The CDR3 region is CATSRDPGGARTFF. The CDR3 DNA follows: TGTGCCACCAGCAGAGATCCGGGGGGCGCAAGAACTTTCTTT. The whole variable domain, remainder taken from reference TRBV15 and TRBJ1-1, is DAMVIQNPRYQVTQFGKPVTLSCSQTLNHNVMYWYQQKSSQAPKLLFHYYDKDFNNEADTPDNFQSRRPNTSFCFLDIRSPGLGDTAMYLCATSRDPGGARTFFGQGTRLTVV.

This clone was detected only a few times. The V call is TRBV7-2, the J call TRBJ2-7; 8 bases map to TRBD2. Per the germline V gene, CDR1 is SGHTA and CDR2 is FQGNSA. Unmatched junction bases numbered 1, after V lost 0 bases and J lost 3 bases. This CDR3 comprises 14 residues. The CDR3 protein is CASSLAGGDYEQYF. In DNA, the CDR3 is TGTGCCAGCAGCTTAGCCGGGGGGGACTACGAGCAGTACTTC.

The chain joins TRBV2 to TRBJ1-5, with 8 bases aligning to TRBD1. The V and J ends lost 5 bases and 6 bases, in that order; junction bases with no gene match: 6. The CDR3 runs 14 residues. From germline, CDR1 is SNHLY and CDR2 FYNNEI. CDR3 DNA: TGTGCCAGCAGTCTCGACAGGGGCCGTCAGCCCCAGCATTTT. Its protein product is CASSLDRGRQPQHF.

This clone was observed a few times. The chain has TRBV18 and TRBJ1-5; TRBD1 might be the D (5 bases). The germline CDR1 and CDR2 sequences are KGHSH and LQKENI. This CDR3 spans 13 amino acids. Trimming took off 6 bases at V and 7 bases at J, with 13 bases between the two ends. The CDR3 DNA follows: TGTGCCAGCTCCGGGGCCGCGGGGCAGCCCCAGCATTTT. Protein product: CASSGAAGQPQHF.

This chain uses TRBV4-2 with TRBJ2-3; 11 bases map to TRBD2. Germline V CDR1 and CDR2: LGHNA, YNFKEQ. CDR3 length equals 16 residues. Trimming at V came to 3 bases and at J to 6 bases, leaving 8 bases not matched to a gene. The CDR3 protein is CASSHPASGGPDTQYF. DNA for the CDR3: TGTGCCAGCAGCCACCCGGCTAGCGGGGGGCCGGATACGCAGTATTTT.

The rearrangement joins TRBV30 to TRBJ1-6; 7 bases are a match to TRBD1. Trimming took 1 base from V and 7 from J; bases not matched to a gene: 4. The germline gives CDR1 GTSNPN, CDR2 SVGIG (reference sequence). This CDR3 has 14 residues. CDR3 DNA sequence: TGTGCCTGGAGTGCGGGACAGACGAATTCACCCCTCCACTTT. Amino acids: CAWSAGQTNSPLHF.

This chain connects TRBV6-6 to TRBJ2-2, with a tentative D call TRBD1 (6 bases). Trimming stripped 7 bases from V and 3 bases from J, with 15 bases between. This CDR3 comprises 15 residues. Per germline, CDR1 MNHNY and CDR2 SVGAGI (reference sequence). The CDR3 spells CASNYLSGDTGELFF. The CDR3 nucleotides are TGTGCCAGCAATTATCTTTCAGGGGACACCGGGGAGCTGTTTTTT.

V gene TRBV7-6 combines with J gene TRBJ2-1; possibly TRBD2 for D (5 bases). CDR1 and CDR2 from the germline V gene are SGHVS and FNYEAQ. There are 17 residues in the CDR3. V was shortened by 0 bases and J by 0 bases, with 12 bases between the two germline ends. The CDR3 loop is CASSLARADSSYNEQFF. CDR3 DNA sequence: TGTGCCAGCAGCTTAGCACGAGCGGATAGCTCCTACAATGAGCAGTTCTTC.

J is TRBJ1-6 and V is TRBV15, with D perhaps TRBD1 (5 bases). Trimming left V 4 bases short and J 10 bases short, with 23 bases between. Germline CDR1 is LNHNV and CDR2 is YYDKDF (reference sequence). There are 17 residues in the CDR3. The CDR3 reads CATSKQLTGGKKSPLHF. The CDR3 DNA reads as TGTGCCACCAGCAAGCAGTTAACGGGGGGAAAGAAATCACCCCTCCACTTT. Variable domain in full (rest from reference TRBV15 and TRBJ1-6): DAMVIQNPRYQVTQFGKPVTLSCSQTLNHNVMYWYQQKSSQAPKLLFHYYDKDFNNEADTPDNFQSRRPNTSFCFLDIRSPGLGDTAMYLCATSKQLTGGKKSPLHFGNGTRLTVT.

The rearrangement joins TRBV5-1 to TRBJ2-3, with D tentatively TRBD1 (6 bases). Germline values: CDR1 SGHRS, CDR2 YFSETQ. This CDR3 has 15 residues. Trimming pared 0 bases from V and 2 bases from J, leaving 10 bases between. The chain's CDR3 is CASSLATGSTDTQYF. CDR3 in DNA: TGCGCCAGCAGCTTGGCCACAGGGTCCACAGATACGCAGTATTTT.

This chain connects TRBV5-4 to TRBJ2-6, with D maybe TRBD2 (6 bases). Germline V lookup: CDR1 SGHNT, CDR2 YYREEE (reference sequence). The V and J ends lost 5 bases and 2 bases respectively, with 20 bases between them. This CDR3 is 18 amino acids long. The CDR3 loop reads CASSPKVGGVPGANVLTF. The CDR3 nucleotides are TGTGCCAGCAGTCCGAAGGTGGGGGGTGTCCCTGGGGCCAACGTCCTGACTTTC.